The 20 T cell receptor beta chains below were found in one sample sequenced in a study of cytomegalovirus exposure and HLA in healthy donors. The PCR had 60 Vbeta and 13 Jbeta primers. Produced via immunoSEQ multiplex PCR; TCRdb's table is partial and in-frame only. The data contain roughly 140,000 clones, roughly 84% of them singletons. The sample comprised PBMCs. These receptors were taken from a woman younger than 30 in good health and CMV-seronegative.

The J gene is TRBJ1-6, the V gene TRBV9; a weak D match, TRBD1 (6 bases). This CDR3 is built from 16 residues. Germline-derived CDR1 and CDR2 are SGDLS and YYNGEE. V lost 3 bases, J lost 1 base, and 11 bases lay in between. The CDR3 DNA is TGTGCCAGCAGCGACAGGGCAAGTTCCTATAATTCACCCCTCCACTTT. The encoded protein is CASSDRASSYNSPLHF.

This sequence joins TRBV6-1 and TRBJ2-1, with TRBD2 identical over 9 bases. Trimming at V came to 7 bases and at J to 3 bases, leaving 4 bases not matched to a gene. In germline, CDR1 is MNHNS, CDR2 SASEGT. This CDR3 spans 14 amino acids. The CDR3 loop is CASTSGRHYNEQFF. The CDR3 bases are TGTGCCAGCACAAGCGGGAGGCACTACAATGAGCAGTTCTTC.

The CDR3 region is CASSYSGREAIGYTF. CDR3 coding DNA: TGTGCCAGCAGTTACTCCGGACGGGAGGCCATTGGCTACACCTTC. The chain couples TRBV6-5 to TRBJ1-2; D not certain. Germline V lookup: CDR1 MNHEY, CDR2 SVGAGI. The V end lost 0 bases, the J end lost 7 bases, and 15 bases lay between the germline ends. The CDR3 length is 15 residues.

J is TRBJ1-5 and V is TRBV19; TRBD1 is a possible D gene (6 bases). Germline CDR1 and CDR2: LNHDA and SQIVND (reference sequence). V lost 10 bases and J lost 0, with 19 bases in between. The CDR3 covers 16 residues. Written as DNA, the CDR3 is TGTGCCACTCTAATGCAGGGGACACTTAGCAATCAGCCCCAGCATTTT. As protein: CATLMQGTLSNQPQHF.

The CDR3 nucleotides read TGCAGCGTTGTGGGGGGTGAGGGGCGAACCGGGGAGCTGTTTTTT. Translated, it gives CSVVGGEGRTGELFF. This chain uses TRBV29-1 with TRBJ2-2, with D possibly matching TRBD2 (6 bases). The germline CDR1 and CDR2 sequences are SQVTM and ANQGSEA. The V and J ends lost 4 bases and 5 bases respectively, with 17 bases between them. The CDR3 runs to 15 residues.

This clone turned up a few times. The chain combines TRBV7-2 with TRBJ1-2, with 7 bases fitting TRBD1. V lost 1 base, J lost 1 base, and 12 bases stayed unmatched. Germline CDR1 reads SGHTA; CDR2 reads FQGNSA. The CDR3 loop spans 18 amino acids. CDR3 loop: CASSLVNLEGAHNYGYTF. DNA of the CDR3: TGTGCCAGCAGCTTAGTAAACTTAGAGGGGGCTCATAACTATGGCTACACCTTC.

This clone was detected only a few times. The V call is TRBV7-9, the J call TRBJ1-3, with unresolved D. The CDR3 loop spans 12 amino acids. Looked up from germline, CDR1 is SEHNR and CDR2 is FQNEAQ (reference sequence). Trimming stripped 11 bases from V and 0 bases from J, with 8 bases between. The CDR3 DNA is TGTGCCGTTCTTTACTCTGGAAACACCATATATTTT. Translating gives CAVLYSGNTIYF.

V usage is TRBV4-3 and J usage is TRBJ2-3; D perhaps matches TRBD1 (5 bases). V was pared by 4 bases and J by 2 bases, with 13 bases between. Germline CDR1 and CDR2: LGHNA and YSLEER. This CDR3 has 15 residues. CDR3 coding DNA: TGCGCCAGCAGCCGAGTTGCAGGGAACACAGATACGCAGTATTTT. Its protein product is CASSRVAGNTDTQYF.

V is TRBV18 and J is TRBJ2-1, with TRBD2 as a possible D gene (6 bases). The germline V gene has CDR1 KGHSH and CDR2 LQKENI. V was trimmed by 3 bases and J by 3 bases, leaving 15 bases between them. This CDR3 comprises 16 residues. The CDR3 loop reads CASSPPPRGYYNEQFF. The CDR3 coding sequence is TGTGCCAGCTCACCTCCCCCGCGGGGTTACTACAATGAGCAGTTCTTC.

The chain combines TRBV19 with TRBJ2-1; 7 bases agree with TRBD2. Looked up from germline, CDR1 is LNHDA and CDR2 is SQIVND (reference sequence). This CDR3 has 15 residues. V dropped 6 bases and J dropped 0; count of bases not matched to a gene: 5. This chain's CDR3 is CASRGGYSSYNEQFF. CDR3 nucleotide sequence: TGTGCCAGTAGGGGGGGGTACAGCTCCTACAATGAGCAGTTCTTC.

The chain recombines TRBV12-5 with TRBJ1-2, with D possibly being TRBD1 (5 bases). This CDR3 is built from 13 residues. V was pared by 0 bases and J by 6 bases, with 8 bases between. Per germline, CDR1 LGHNT and CDR2 FRNRAP. CDR3 DNA sequence: TGTGCTAGTGGTTTGGTTGGGGCCAATGGCTACACCTTC. It is translated as CASGLVGANGYTF.

This clone appeared a few times. This CDR3 is CASTKGTGGWEQYF. The CDR3 DNA follows: TGTGCCAGCACCAAGGGGACAGGGGGCTGGGAGCAGTACTTC. The chain joins TRBV27 to TRBJ2-7, with 12 bases aligning to TRBD1. Trimming cost V 7 bases and J 7 bases; bases outside gene matches: 8. The CDR3 extends over 14 amino acids. The germline CDR1 and CDR2 sequences are MNHEY and SMNVEV (reference sequence).

The rearrangement links TRBV10-3 to TRBJ1-2; possible D gene TRBD1, 6 bases. V lost 6 bases and J lost 4, with 12 bases in between. CDR1 ENHRY and CDR2 SYGVKD come from the germline V gene. This CDR3 has 13 amino acids. The CDR3 bases are TGTGCCATCAGCGGACAGAACCCCTATGGCTACACCTTC. Its protein is CAISGQNPYGYTF.

V usage is TRBV27 and J usage is TRBJ2-7; maybe TRBD1 (6 bases). Germline V gene data show CDR1 as MNHEY and CDR2 as SMNVEV (reference sequence). The CDR3 runs 13 residues. Deletions cut 11 bases from V and 3 bases from J, with 17 bases between. CDR3 in DNA: TGTGCCGCAGGAAGGGACATTCTCTACGAGCAGTACTTC. Amino acid sequence: CAAGRDILYEQYF.

This rearrangement joins TRBV21-1 to TRBJ2-1; no DNA check was done on the table's D call, TRBD2. TRBV21-1 is marked as a pseudogene. This CDR3 is 18 amino acids long. CDR3 nucleotides: TGTGCCAGCAGCAATCGGACTAGCGGAAAGAGATCCTACAATGAGCAGTTCTTC. Protein: CASSNRTSGKRSYNEQFF.

This sequence joins TRBV30 and TRBJ2-4; 7 nucleotides agree with TRBD1. V lost 7 bases, J lost 2 bases, and 5 bases stayed unmatched. This CDR3 contains 13 residues. The germline gives CDR1 GTSNPN, CDR2 SVGIG (reference sequence). The CDR3 loop reads CAFSQGTKNIQYF. CDR3 bases: TGTGCCTTCTCACAGGGGACCAAAAACATTCAGTACTTC.

The chain is built from TRBV7-9 and TRBJ2-1, with a weak D call TRBD2 (6 bases). V was pared by 7 bases and J by 3 bases, with 16 bases between. The CDR3 loop spans 15 amino acids. Germline V gives CDR1 SEHNR, CDR2 FQNEAQ (reference sequence). The CDR3 is CASNGRGDFYNEQFF. The CDR3 DNA reads as TGTGCCAGCAACGGTCGAGGGGACTTCTACAATGAGCAGTTCTTC. Variable domain in full (rest from reference TRBV7-9 and TRBJ2-1): DTGVSQNPRHKITKRGQNVTFRCDPISEHNRLYWYRQTLGQGPEFLTYFQNEAQLEKSRLLSDRFSAERPKGSFSTLEIQRTEQGDSAMYLCASNGRGDFYNEQFFGPGTRLTVL.

This sequence joins TRBV6-1 and TRBJ1-1; 8 positions match TRBD1. V gave up 5 bases and J gave up 8 bases; unmatched junction bases: 10. Germline V CDR1 and CDR2: MNHNS, SASEGT. The CDR3 totals 14 residues. The CDR3: CASSPHVRTGEAFF. CDR3 DNA: TGTGCCAGCAGTCCCCACGTCCGGACAGGGGAAGCTTTCTTT.

This chain uses TRBV6-5 with TRBJ1-5, with 10 bases that match TRBD1. The CDR3 length is 14 residues. The ends lost 5 bases at V and 6 bases at J; junction bases unmatched: 4. Germline V gene sequence: CDR1 MNHEY, CDR2 SVGAGI. The CDR3 DNA is TGTGCCAGCAGTCCCGGACAGGGGGGTCAGCCCCAGCATTTT. It codes for CASSPGQGGQPQHF.

The J gene is TRBJ2-7, the V gene TRBV5-4, with D possibly TRBD2 on 6 matching bases. The CDR3 length is 15 residues. V was trimmed by 3 bases and J by 0 bases, leaving 13 bases between them. CDR1 SGHNT and CDR2 YYREEE come from the germline V gene (reference sequence). Written as DNA, the CDR3 is TGTGCCAGCAGCTACCGGGACGGGAGCTCCTACGAGCAGTACTTC. It translates to CASSYRDGSSYEQYF.